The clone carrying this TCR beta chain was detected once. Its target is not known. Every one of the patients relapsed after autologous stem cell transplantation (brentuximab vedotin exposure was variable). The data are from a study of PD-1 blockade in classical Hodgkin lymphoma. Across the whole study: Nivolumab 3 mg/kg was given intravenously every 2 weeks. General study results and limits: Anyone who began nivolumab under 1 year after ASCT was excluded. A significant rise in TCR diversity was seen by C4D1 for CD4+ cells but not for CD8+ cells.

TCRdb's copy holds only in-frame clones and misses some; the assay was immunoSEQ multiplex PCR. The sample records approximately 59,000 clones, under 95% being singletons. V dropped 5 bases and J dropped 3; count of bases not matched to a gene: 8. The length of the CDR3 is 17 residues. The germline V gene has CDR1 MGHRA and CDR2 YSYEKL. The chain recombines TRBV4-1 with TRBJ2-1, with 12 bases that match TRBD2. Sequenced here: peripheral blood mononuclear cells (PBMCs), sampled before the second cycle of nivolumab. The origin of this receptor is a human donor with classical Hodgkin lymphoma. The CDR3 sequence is CASSGGTSGPGYNEQFF. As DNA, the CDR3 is TGCGCCAGCAGCGGAGGGACTAGCGGGCCGGGCTACAATGAGCAGTTCTTC.